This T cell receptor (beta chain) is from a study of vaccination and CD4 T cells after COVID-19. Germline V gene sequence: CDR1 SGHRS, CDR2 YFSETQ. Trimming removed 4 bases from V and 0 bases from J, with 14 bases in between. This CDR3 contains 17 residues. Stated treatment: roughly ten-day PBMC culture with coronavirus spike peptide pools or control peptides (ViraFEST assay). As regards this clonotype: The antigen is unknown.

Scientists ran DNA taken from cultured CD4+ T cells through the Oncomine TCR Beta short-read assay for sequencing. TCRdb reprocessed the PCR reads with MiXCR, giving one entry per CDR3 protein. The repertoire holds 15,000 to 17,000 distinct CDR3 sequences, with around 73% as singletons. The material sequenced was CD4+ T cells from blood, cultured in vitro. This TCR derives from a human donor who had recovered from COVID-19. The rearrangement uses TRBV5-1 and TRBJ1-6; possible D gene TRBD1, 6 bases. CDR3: CASSRDTLFSYNSPLHF. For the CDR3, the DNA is TGCGCCAGCAGCCGGGACACCCTATTCTCCTATAATTCACCCCTCCACTTT. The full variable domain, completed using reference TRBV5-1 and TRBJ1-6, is KAGVTQTPRYLIKTRGQQVTLSCSPISGHRSVSWYQQTPGQGLQFLFEYFSETQRNKGNFPGRFSGRQFSNSRSEMNVSTLELGDSALYLCASSRDTLFSYNSPLHFGNGTRLTVT.